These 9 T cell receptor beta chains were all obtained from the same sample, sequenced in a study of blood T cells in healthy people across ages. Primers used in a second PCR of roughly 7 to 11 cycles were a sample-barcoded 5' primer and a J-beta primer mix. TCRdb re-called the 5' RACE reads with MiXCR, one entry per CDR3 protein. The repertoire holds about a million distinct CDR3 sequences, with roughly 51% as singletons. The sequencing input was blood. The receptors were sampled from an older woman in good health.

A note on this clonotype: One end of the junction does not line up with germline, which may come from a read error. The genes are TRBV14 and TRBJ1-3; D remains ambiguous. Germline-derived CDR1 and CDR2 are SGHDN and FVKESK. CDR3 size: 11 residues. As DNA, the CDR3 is TGTGCCAGCAGCCAAGCTAACACCATACATTTT. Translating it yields CASSQANTIHF.

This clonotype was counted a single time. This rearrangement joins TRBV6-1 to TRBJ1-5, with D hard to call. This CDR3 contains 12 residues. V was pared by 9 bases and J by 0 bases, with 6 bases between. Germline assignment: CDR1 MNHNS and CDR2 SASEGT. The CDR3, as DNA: TGTGCCAGTGGGTTTAGCAATCAGCCCCAGCATTTT. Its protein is CASGFSNQPQHF.

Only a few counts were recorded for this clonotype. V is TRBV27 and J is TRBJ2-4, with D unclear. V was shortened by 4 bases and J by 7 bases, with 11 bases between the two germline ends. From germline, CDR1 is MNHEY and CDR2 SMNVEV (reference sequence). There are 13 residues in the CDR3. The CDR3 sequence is CASSYSVKNIQYF. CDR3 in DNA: TGTGCCAGCAGTTACAGCGTTAAGAACATTCAGTACTTC.

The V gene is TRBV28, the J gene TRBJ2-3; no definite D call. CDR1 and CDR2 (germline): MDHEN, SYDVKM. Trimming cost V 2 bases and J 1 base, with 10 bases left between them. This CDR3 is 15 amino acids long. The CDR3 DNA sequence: TGTGCCAGCAGTTTACTAGTCATTGGCACAGATACGCAGTATTTT. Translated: CASSLLVIGTDTQYF.

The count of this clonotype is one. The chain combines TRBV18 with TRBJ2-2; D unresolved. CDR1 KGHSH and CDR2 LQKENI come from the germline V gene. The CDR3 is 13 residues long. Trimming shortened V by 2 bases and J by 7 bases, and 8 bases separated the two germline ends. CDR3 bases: TGTGCCAGCTCACCAGGGTCCGGCGGGGAGCTGTTTTTT. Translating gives CASSPGSGGELFF.

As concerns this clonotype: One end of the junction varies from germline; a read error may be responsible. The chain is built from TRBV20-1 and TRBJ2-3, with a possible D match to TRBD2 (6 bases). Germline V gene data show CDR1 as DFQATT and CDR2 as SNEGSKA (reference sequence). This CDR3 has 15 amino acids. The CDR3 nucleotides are TGCAGTGCTAGAGGTACCTTTAGCGGCACAGATACGCGGTATTTT. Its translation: CSARGTFSGTDTRYF.

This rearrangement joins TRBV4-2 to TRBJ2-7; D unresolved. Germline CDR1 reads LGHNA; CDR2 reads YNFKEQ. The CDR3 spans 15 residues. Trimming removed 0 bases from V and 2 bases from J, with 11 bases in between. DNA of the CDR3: TGTGCCAGCAGCCAAGAATTAGGGAATACCTACGAGCAGTACTTC. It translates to CASSQELGNTYEQYF.

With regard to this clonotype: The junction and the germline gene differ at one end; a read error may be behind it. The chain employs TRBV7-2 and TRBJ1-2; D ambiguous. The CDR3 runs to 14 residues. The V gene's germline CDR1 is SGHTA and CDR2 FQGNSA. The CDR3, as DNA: TGTGCCAGCAGTCCACGACCTTCTAACTCTGGCTACACCTTC. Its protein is CASSPRPSNSGYTF. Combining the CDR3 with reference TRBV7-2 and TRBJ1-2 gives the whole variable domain GAGVSQSPSNKVTEKGKDVELRCDPISGHTALYWYRQSLGQGLEFLIYFQGNSAPDKSGLPSDRFSAERTGGSVSTLTIQRTQQEDSAVYLCASSPRPSNSGYTFGSGTRLTVV.

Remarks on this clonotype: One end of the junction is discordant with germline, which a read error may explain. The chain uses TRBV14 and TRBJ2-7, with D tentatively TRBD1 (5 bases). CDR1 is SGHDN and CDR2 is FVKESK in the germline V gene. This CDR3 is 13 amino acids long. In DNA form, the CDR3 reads TGTGCCAGTAGCCAAGTACAGGTCTACGAGCAGTACTTC. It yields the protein CASSQVQVYEQYF. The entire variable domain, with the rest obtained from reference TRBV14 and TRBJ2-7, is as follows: EAGVTQFPSHSVIEKGQTVTLRCDPISGHDNLYWYRRVMGKEIKFLLHFVKESKQDESGMPNNRFLAERTGGTYSTLKVQPAELEDSGVYFCASSQVQVYEQYFGPGTRLTVT.